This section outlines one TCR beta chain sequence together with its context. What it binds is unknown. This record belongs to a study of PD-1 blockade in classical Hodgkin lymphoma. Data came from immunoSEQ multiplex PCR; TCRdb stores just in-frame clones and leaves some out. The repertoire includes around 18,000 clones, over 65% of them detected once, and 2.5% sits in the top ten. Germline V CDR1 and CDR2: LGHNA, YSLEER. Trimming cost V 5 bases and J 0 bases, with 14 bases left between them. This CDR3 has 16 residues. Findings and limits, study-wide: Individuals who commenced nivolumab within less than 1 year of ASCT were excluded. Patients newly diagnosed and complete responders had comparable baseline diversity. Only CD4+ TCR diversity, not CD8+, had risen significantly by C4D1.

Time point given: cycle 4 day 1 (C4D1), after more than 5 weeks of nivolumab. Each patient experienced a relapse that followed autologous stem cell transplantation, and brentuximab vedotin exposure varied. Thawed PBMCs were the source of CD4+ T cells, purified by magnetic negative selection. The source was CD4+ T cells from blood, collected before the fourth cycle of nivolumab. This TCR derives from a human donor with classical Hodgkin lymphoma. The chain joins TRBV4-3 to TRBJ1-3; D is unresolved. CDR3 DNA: TGCGCCAGCAGCGAACACACGGGTGACTCTGGAAACACCATATATTTT. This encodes CASSEHTGDSGNTIYF.